The rows below give T cell receptor beta chains drawn from one sample of a study of cytomegalovirus exposure and HLA in healthy donors. The repertoire was sequenced with immunoSEQ multiplex PCR; TCRdb's copy has only in-frame clones and lacks some. The profile shows fewer than 150,000 clones, 70% to 85% of them singletons. The material sequenced was PBMCs. The receptors originated from a woman aged 18-29 years in good health and CMV-seronegative. Both conserved end residues are part of each CDR3. A D gene is named only where the DNA matches it firmly. Clone size appears in some rows only: once, few, many, or a class for an expanded clone.

clone_size: NA; j_call: TRBJ2-1; d_call: NA; v_call: TRBV20-1; cdr3_nt: TGCAGTGCTCTCCGCGGGTTCTTC; cdr3_aa: CSALRGFF
clone_size: few; j_call: TRBJ1-1; d_call: TRBD1; v_call: TRBV5-1; cdr3_nt: TGCGCCGGGACAGGGAGAACTGAAGCTTTCTTT; cdr3_aa: CAGTGRTEAFF
clone_size: NA; j_call: TRBJ2-5; d_call: NA; v_call: TRBV15; cdr3_nt: TGTGCCACCAGCGATCGACTCTCTAGGGGAGAGACCCAGTACTTC; cdr3_aa: CATSDRLSRGETQYF
clone_size: NA; j_call: TRBJ2-2; d_call: TRBD2; v_call: TRBV10-1; cdr3_nt: TGCGCCAGTTCAAGCGGGGGGGTTGGCACCGGGGAGCTGTTTTTT; cdr3_aa: CASSSGGVGTGELFF
clone_size: NA; j_call: TRBJ2-3; d_call: TRBD1; v_call: TRBV5-1; cdr3_nt: TGCGCCAGCAGCCTTCGGACAGGTATAAATACGCAGTATTTT; cdr3_aa: CASSLRTGINTQYF
clone_size: few; j_call: TRBJ1-3; d_call: TRBD1; v_call: TRBV7-9; cdr3_nt: TGTGCCAGCAGCCATCCGGGACAGGTCTCTGGAAACACCATATATTTT; cdr3_aa: CASSHPGQVSGNTIYF
clone_size: NA; j_call: TRBJ1-1; d_call: NA; v_call: TRBV11-2; cdr3_nt: TGTGCCAGCAGCCCGCCGGGGGGATGGAACACTGAAGCTTTCTTT; cdr3_aa: CASSPPGGWNTEAFF
clone_size: NA; j_call: TRBJ1-1; d_call: NA; v_call: TRBV19; cdr3_nt: TGTGCCAGTAGTATGGGCAGGGGAGCAAACACTGAAGCTTTCTTT; cdr3_aa: CASSMGRGANTEAFF
clone_size: NA; j_call: TRBJ1-1; d_call: NA; v_call: TRBV7-2; cdr3_nt: TGTGCCAGCAGCTTTCCGGGGGACCTGACCCCGAACACTGAAGCTTTCTTT; cdr3_aa: CASSFPGDLTPNTEAFF
clone_size: NA; j_call: TRBJ1-5; d_call: NA; v_call: TRBV5-5; cdr3_nt: TGTGCCAGCAGCTTTCAGGGGACGCAGCCCCAGCATTTT; cdr3_aa: CASSFQGTQPQHF
clone_size: NA; j_call: TRBJ1-1; d_call: NA; v_call: TRBV27; cdr3_nt: TGTGCCAGCAGTCGGACTGTTTACATGAACACTGAAGCTTTCTTT; cdr3_aa: CASSRTVYMNTEAFF
clone_size: NA; j_call: TRBJ1-4; d_call: NA; v_call: TRBV7-9; cdr3_nt: TGTGCCAGCAGCTTGAATGCGGGGGGCAGAGCAACTAATGAAAAACTGTTTTTT; cdr3_aa: CASSLNAGGRATNEKLFF
clone_size: NA; j_call: TRBJ1-1; d_call: NA; v_call: TRBV11-2; cdr3_nt: TGTGCCAGCAGCCCCCTACGAGGAACTGAAGCTTTCTTT; cdr3_aa: CASSPLRGTEAFF
clone_size: NA; j_call: TRBJ1-1; d_call: NA; v_call: TRBV6-6; cdr3_nt: TGTGCCAGCAGCTCTTATAACACTGAAGCTTTCTTT; cdr3_aa: CASSSYNTEAFF
clone_size: NA; j_call: TRBJ2-1; d_call: NA; v_call: TRBV9; cdr3_nt: TGTGCCAGCAGCGTTCAGGGGGGTTACAATGAGCAGTTCTTC; cdr3_aa: CASSVQGGYNEQFF
clone_size: NA; j_call: TRBJ1-1; d_call: NA; v_call: TRBV7-8; cdr3_nt: TGTGCCAGCAGCTTAGTTGGGCAGAACACTGAAGCTTTCTTT; cdr3_aa: CASSLVGQNTEAFF
clone_size: NA; j_call: TRBJ2-7; d_call: NA; v_call: TRBV6-5; cdr3_nt: TGTGCCAGCAGCCCCGATTCAGAGAGAGGCTACGAGCAGTACTTC; cdr3_aa: CASSPDSERGYEQYF
clone_size: NA; j_call: TRBJ1-3; d_call: NA; v_call: TRBV11-2; cdr3_nt: TGTGCCAGCAGCCGCTCCCCTACAGGGTTTGGAAACACCATATATTTT; cdr3_aa: CASSRSPTGFGNTIYF
clone_size: NA; j_call: TRBJ2-3; d_call: NA; v_call: TRBV7-8; cdr3_nt: TGTGCCAGCAGCTTATATGGCTCTGCAGATACGCAGTATTTT; cdr3_aa: CASSLYGSADTQYF
clone_size: NA; j_call: TRBJ1-5; d_call: NA; v_call: TRBV7-8; cdr3_nt: TGTGCCAGCAGCCGGGACAATCAGCCCCAGCATTTT; cdr3_aa: CASSRDNQPQHF
clone_size: NA; j_call: TRBJ1-4; d_call: TRBD1; v_call: TRBV14; cdr3_nt: TGTGCCAGCAGCCAAGCGACAGGGGGGTATGAAAAACTGTTTTTT; cdr3_aa: CASSQATGGYEKLFF
clone_size: NA; j_call: TRBJ1-1; d_call: TRBD1; v_call: TRBV7-9; cdr3_nt: TGTGCCAGCAGCAAGACAGGGCTGAACACTGAAGCTTTCTTT; cdr3_aa: CASSKTGLNTEAFF
clone_size: NA; j_call: TRBJ1-2; d_call: NA; v_call: TRBV15; cdr3_nt: TGTGCCACCAGCAGAGAGGGGCGGGGGGCTGGAGGCTACACCTTC; cdr3_aa: CATSREGRGAGGYTF
clone_size: once; j_call: TRBJ1-2; d_call: TRBD1; v_call: TRBV10-3; cdr3_nt: TGTGCCATCAGTGAGCGTGATCCGGGACAGGGTTCGGGCGGCTACACCTTC; cdr3_aa: CAISERDPGQGSGGYTF
clone_size: NA; j_call: TRBJ2-2; d_call: TRBD1; v_call: TRBV6-5; cdr3_nt: TGTGCCAGCAGGGACAGGTTCCCGAACACCGGGGAGCTGTTTTTT; cdr3_aa: CASRDRFPNTGELFF
clone_size: NA; j_call: TRBJ2-1; d_call: TRBD2; v_call: TRBV6-1; cdr3_nt: TGTGCCAGCAGTGAGATGGGACCGGGACTAGCGGGTCGCGAGCAGTTCTTC; cdr3_aa: CASSEMGPGLAGREQFF
clone_size: NA; j_call: TRBJ2-4; d_call: NA; v_call: TRBV5-6; cdr3_nt: TGTGCCAGCAGCTTGGTCGGAGGGATTGCCAAAAACATTCAGTACTTC; cdr3_aa: CASSLVGGIAKNIQYF
clone_size: NA; j_call: TRBJ2-2; d_call: NA; v_call: TRBV21-1; cdr3_nt: TGTGCCAGCAGCAAAATTTTTAGAGTTACCAACACCGGGGAGCTGTTTTTT; cdr3_aa: CASSKIFRVTNTGELFF
clone_size: NA; j_call: TRBJ1-1; d_call: NA; v_call: TRBV28; cdr3_nt: TGTGCCAGCTCAGGGTTTTTTGCTGAAGCTTTCTTT; cdr3_aa: CASSGFFAEAFF
clone_size: NA; j_call: TRBJ1-1; d_call: NA; v_call: TRBV10-3; cdr3_nt: TGTGCCATCAGAGGCTCGATGGGGCAGAGCACTGAAGCTTTCTTT; cdr3_aa: CAIRGSMGQSTEAFF
clone_size: NA; j_call: TRBJ1-4; d_call: NA; v_call: TRBV5-4; cdr3_nt: TGTGCCAGCAGCTTTAACACGCTCGCAACAAATGAAAAACTGTTTTTT; cdr3_aa: CASSFNTLATNEKLFF
clone_size: NA; j_call: TRBJ2-7; d_call: NA; v_call: TRBV11-3; cdr3_nt: TGTGCCAGCAGCTTTGCGGGGGCGGGCAGCTTAGGGGAGCAGTACTTC; cdr3_aa: CASSFAGAGSLGEQYF
clone_size: few; j_call: TRBJ1-2; d_call: NA; v_call: TRBV29-1; cdr3_nt: TGCAGCGTTGAGGGCGGGACGGGGGGCTACACCTTC; cdr3_aa: CSVEGGTGGYTF
clone_size: NA; j_call: TRBJ2-5; d_call: NA; v_call: TRBV6-6; cdr3_nt: TGTGCCAGCAGTTACTCAACGGGAGTCCAAGAGACCCAGTACTTC; cdr3_aa: CASSYSTGVQETQYF
clone_size: once; j_call: TRBJ1-1; d_call: NA; v_call: TRBV7-2; cdr3_nt: TGTGCCAGCAGCACCCTGGGCCCCGCCACTGAAGCTTTCTTT; cdr3_aa: CASSTLGPATEAFF
clone_size: NA; j_call: TRBJ1-1; d_call: NA; v_call: TRBV6-1; cdr3_nt: TGTGCCAGCAGTGAAAAGACCGGGGTCCGGCCGGCTGAAGCTTTCTTT; cdr3_aa: CASSEKTGVRPAEAFF
clone_size: NA; j_call: TRBJ1-1; d_call: TRBD1; v_call: TRBV19; cdr3_nt: TGTGCCAGTAGGGTGGAGGGGGCCACTGAAGCTTTCTTT; cdr3_aa: CASRVEGATEAFF
clone_size: NA; j_call: TRBJ1-2; d_call: NA; v_call: TRBV6-1; cdr3_nt: TGTGCCAGCAGTGAAAAGGGACAAGTCTGGCGTGGCTACACCTTC; cdr3_aa: CASSEKGQVWRGYTF
clone_size: NA; j_call: TRBJ2-7; d_call: TRBD2; v_call: TRBV6-6; cdr3_nt: TGTGCCAGCAGTTACTCGACCCTAGCGGGCTACGAGCAGTACTTC; cdr3_aa: CASSYSTLAGYEQYF
clone_size: NA; j_call: TRBJ2-7; d_call: NA; v_call: TRBV28; cdr3_nt: TGTGCCAGCAGTTCAGTCGGAGCCCCCATCTCCTACGAGCAGTACTTC; cdr3_aa: CASSSVGAPISYEQYF
clone_size: few; j_call: TRBJ1-2; d_call: NA; v_call: TRBV2; cdr3_nt: TGTGCCAGCAGTGAAGGCGGTGGCTACACCTTC; cdr3_aa: CASSEGGGYTF
clone_size: NA; j_call: TRBJ1-1; d_call: NA; v_call: TRBV28; cdr3_nt: TGTGCCAGCACCCTTGGGGGGGGACATACTGAAGCTTTCTTT; cdr3_aa: CASTLGGGHTEAFF
clone_size: NA; j_call: TRBJ1-5; d_call: NA; v_call: TRBV4-2; cdr3_nt: TGTGCCAGCAGCCAAGACAGGGTGAGCAATCAGCCCCAGCATTTT; cdr3_aa: CASSQDRVSNQPQHF
clone_size: NA; j_call: TRBJ1-4; d_call: TRBD1; v_call: TRBV19; cdr3_nt: TGTGCCAGTAGCACCCCGGGACAGGGTGGTGAAAAACTGTTTTTT; cdr3_aa: CASSTPGQGGEKLFF
clone_size: NA; j_call: TRBJ1-1; d_call: NA; v_call: TRBV10-3; cdr3_nt: TGTGCCATCAGTGACCCTTCGACAGAAGCTTTCTTT; cdr3_aa: CAISDPSTEAFF
clone_size: NA; j_call: TRBJ2-5; d_call: NA; v_call: TRBV6-1; cdr3_nt: TGTGCCAGCTCGGCGGGGGCAGAGGAGACCCAGTACTTC; cdr3_aa: CASSAGAEETQYF
clone_size: NA; j_call: TRBJ1-1; d_call: TRBD1; v_call: TRBV5-1; cdr3_nt: TGCGCCAGCAGCTTGTTTCCGGGACAGGGAGGCACTGAAGCTTTCTTT; cdr3_aa: CASSLFPGQGGTEAFF